This TCR beta chain appears in the sequencing data of a study of T-cell memory formation after mild COVID-19. About the study: Clusters of TCRs were largely donor specific.

TCR alpha and TCR beta cDNA libraries with sample barcodes and UMIs came from 5'RACE using constant-segment primers. TCRdb analysed the 5' RACE reads with MiXCR anew, one entry per CDR3 protein. The profile shows approximately 300,000 distinct CDR3 sequences, more than 15% of them singletons. Germline lookup yields CDR1 SGHRS and CDR2 YFSETQ. After removal of 2 bases from V and 0 bases from J, the junction contained 9 bases not matched to a gene. The CDR3 extends over 17 amino acids. The specimen sequenced was PBMCs or a T cell subset sorted from them (not recorded which). The chain combines TRBV5-1 with TRBJ1-1, with 8 bases aligning to TRBD1. This clonotype was sampled from a man aged 18-30 years who had mild COVID-19 (a few samples of this study predate the infection). Cell type and time point are not known. The CDR3 protein is CASSLRQGRILNTEAFF. For the CDR3, the DNA is TGCGCCAGCAGCTTACGACAGGGGCGGATTTTGAACACTGAAGCTTTCTTT.